Each of the 30 T cell receptor beta chains below was sequenced from the same sample in a study of a mutant IDH1 vaccine in newly diagnosed glioma. Measured with immunoSEQ multiplex PCR; TCRdb has only the in-frame clones, and not every one. The data hold 70,000 to 90,000 clones, with roughly 85% observed a single time. Specified time point: week 23, last vaccination. Every vaccination contained 300 ug of the mutant IDH1 20-mer peptide and was paired with topical imiquimod. These TCRs are of unknown antigen specificity. The source was PBMCs, collected from a glioma patient whose treatment included an IDH1 peptide vaccine. These receptors came from a man younger than 40 with glioma. Some clones in this sample may be carry-over from other donors' samples.

The chain couples TRBV7-3 to TRBJ1-2; 7 bases line up with TRBD1. Germline CDR1 is SGHTA and CDR2 is FQGTGA. The CDR3 is 15 residues long. V lost 0 bases to trimming and J lost 3 bases; unmatched junction nucleotides: 4. CDR3 in amino acids: CASSLTGDSHYGYTF. Here the CDR3 DNA reads TGTGCCAGCAGCTTAACGGGGGACAGTCACTATGGCTACACCTTC.

The CDR3 is CASAGQLNTEAFF. CDR3 sequence (DNA): TGTGCCAGCGCGGGACAGCTGAACACTGAAGCTTTCTTT. The chain recombines TRBV6-1 with TRBJ1-1; 7 bases are shared with TRBD1. Losses at the gene ends were 8 bases for V and 0 bases for J; bases not matched to a gene: 3. The germline CDR1 and CDR2 sequences are MNHNS and SASEGT. The CDR3 sequence is 13 residues long.

The chain joins TRBV11-2 to TRBJ2-2, with D perhaps TRBD1 or TRBD2 (5 bases each). V dropped 0 bases and J dropped 3 bases, with 20 bases sitting between them. Per the germline V gene, CDR1 is SGHAT and CDR2 is FQNNGV. This CDR3 contains 19 residues. As DNA, the CDR3 is TGTGCCAGCAGCTTAGATCTTTCTCGGGGCTACATCGACACCGGGGAGCTGTTTTTT. As protein: CASSLDLSRGYIDTGELFF. The variable domain in full, with the rest retrieved from reference TRBV11-2 and TRBJ2-2, is EAGVAQSPRYKIIEKRQSVAFWCNPISGHATLYWYQQILGQGPKLLIQFQNNGVVDDSQLPKDRFSAERLKGVDSTLKIQPAKLEDSAVYLCASSLDLSRGYIDTGELFFGEGSRLTVL.

The chain employs TRBV11-2 and TRBJ1-1, with D possibly TRBD1 on 5 matching bases. The germline gives CDR1 SGHAT, CDR2 FQNNGV. This CDR3 spans 14 amino acids. Trimming left V 4 bases short and J 10 bases short, with 19 bases between. Here the CDR3 DNA reads TGTGCCAGCAGCTCGAATAACCGGGGGAGGGGAGCTTTCTTT. Translation gives CASSSNNRGRGAFF.

This chain uses TRBV29-1 with TRBJ2-3, with 7 positions matching TRBD2. V lost 0 bases to trimming and J lost 0 bases; unmatched junction nucleotides: 3. This CDR3 spans 15 amino acids. The germline CDR1 and CDR2 sequences are SQVTM and ANQGSEA. CDR3 coding DNA: TGCAGCGTTGAAGATGGGCGGGGGAGCACAGATACGCAGTATTTT. Translation gives CSVEDGRGSTDTQYF.

The chain has TRBV9 and TRBJ2-2; 9 positions match TRBD2. Germline CDR1 SGDLS, CDR2 YYNGEE. Trimming removed 4 bases from V and 0 bases from J; junction bases left unmatched: 7. This CDR3 has 17 amino acids. DNA for the CDR3: TGTGCCAGCAGCCCAATCCGACTAGCGGCGAACACCGGGGAGCTGTTTTTT. Protein product: CASSPIRLAANTGELFF. The full variable domain, its missing parts supplied by reference TRBV9 and TRBJ2-2, is DSGVTQTPKHLITATGQRVTLRCSPRSGDLSVYWYQQSLDQGLQFLIQYYNGEERAKGNILERFSAQQFPDLHSELNLSSLELGDSALYFCASSPIRLAANTGELFFGEGSRLTVL.

The gene calls are TRBV6-5 and TRBJ2-3, with TRBD1 matching 10 bases. CDR1 MNHEY and CDR2 SVGAGI come from the germline V gene. This CDR3 region has 12 residues. The V and J ends lost 6 bases and 10 bases, in that order; junction bases with no gene match: 4. For the CDR3, the DNA is TGTGCCAGCAGCCCCGGGACAGGGGCGCAGTATTTT. It yields the protein CASSPGTGAQYF.

The chain combines TRBV7-6 with TRBJ2-3; possibly TRBD1 for D (6 bases). The length of the CDR3 is 15 residues. Germline values: CDR1 SGHVS, CDR2 FNYEAQ. Deletions cut 5 bases from V and 0 bases from J, with 12 bases between. CDR3 loop: CASSLTGLSTDTQYF. As DNA, the CDR3 is TGTGCCAGCAGCCTTACAGGGCTTAGCACAGATACGCAGTATTTT.

This chain uses TRBV9 with TRBJ1-1, with 7 positions matching TRBD1. V lost 3 bases to trimming and J lost 3 bases; unmatched junction nucleotides: 14. The CDR3 length is 17 residues. Germline CDR1 reads SGDLS; CDR2 reads YYNGEE. The CDR3 loop reads CASSGTSSQGPYTEAFF. The CDR3 DNA reads TGTGCCAGCAGCGGAACCTCTTCACAGGGGCCATACACTGAAGCTTTCTTT.

The chain carries TRBV5-6 and TRBJ2-7, with 10 bases identical to TRBD1. J gave up 1 base and V 4 bases, and 5 bases lay outside the gene matches. The CDR3 totals 15 residues. Germline V CDR1 and CDR2: SGHDT, YYEEEE. In nucleotides, the CDR3 is TGTGCCAGCAGCCACGGACAGGGGGGGTCCTACGAGCAGTACTTC. Translation: CASSHGQGGSYEQYF.

The V and J genes are TRBV6-4 and TRBJ1-1, with D perhaps matching TRBD1 (5 bases). Trimming left V 5 bases short and J 1 base short, with 11 bases between. Germline V gene lookup returns CDR1 MRHNA and CDR2 SNTAGT. The CDR3 is made up of 14 amino acids. The CDR3 DNA follows: TGTGCCAGCAGTAGGGACCACCGGAACACTGAAGCTTTCTTT. Protein sequence: CASSRDHRNTEAFF.

This chain uses TRBV29-1 with TRBJ2-3; D possibly corresponds to TRBD2 (6 bases). The germline V and J ends were trimmed by 3 bases and 1 base, with 11 bases remaining between them. The CDR3 runs 14 residues. Germline V CDR1 and CDR2: SQVTM, ANQGSEA. The CDR3 here is CSVEGGEGTDTQYF. Here the CDR3 DNA reads TGCAGCGTTGAGGGGGGAGAGGGCACAGATACGCAGTATTTT.

V is TRBV5-1 and J is TRBJ2-7; D gene ambiguous. Trimming cost V 0 bases and J 0 bases, with 7 bases left between them. Germline V CDR1 and CDR2: SGHRS, YFSETQ. CDR3 length: 14 residues. CDR3 amino acids: CASSLAPDSYEQYF. For the CDR3, the DNA is TGCGCCAGCAGCTTGGCTCCAGACTCCTACGAGCAGTACTTC.

The J gene is TRBJ1-6, the V gene TRBV14, with D uncertain. The CDR3 loop spans 12 amino acids. CDR1 and CDR2 from the germline V gene are SGHDN and FVKESK. The ends were cut back, 4 bases at V and 9 bases at J, with 7 bases in the middle. This chain's CDR3 is CASSLGTSPLHF. CDR3 nucleotides: TGTGCCAGCAGCCTGGGCACTTCACCCCTCCACTTT.

The chain joins TRBV5-4 to TRBJ2-7, with D possibly being TRBD1 (5 bases). V was trimmed by 1 base and J by 5 bases, leaving 13 bases between them. The germline gives CDR1 SGHNT, CDR2 YYREEE (reference sequence). This CDR3 region has 14 residues. The CDR3 DNA follows: TGTGCCAGCAGCTTGCAGGGCCAGTTCAACGAGCAGTACTTC. Translating it yields CASSLQGQFNEQYF.

The rearrangement links TRBV19 to TRBJ2-2; 9 bases align to TRBD1. The J segment lost 4 bases and the V segment lost 4 bases, leaving 1 base of the junction unmatched. Germline-derived CDR1 and CDR2 are LNHDA and SQIVND (reference sequence). The CDR3 length is 14 residues. CDR3 DNA sequence: TGTGCCAGTAGTAAGACAGGGGGCACCGGGGAGCTGTTTTTT. It translates to CASSKTGGTGELFF. Together with reference TRBV19 and TRBJ2-2, the CDR3 gives the full variable domain: DGGITQSPKYLFRKEGQNVTLSCEQNLNHDAMYWYRQDPGQGLRLIYYSQIVNDFQKGDIAEGYSVSREKKESFPLTVTSAQKNPTAFYLCASSKTGGTGELFFGEGSRLTVL.

The gene calls are TRBV4-2 and TRBJ2-7; D not resolved. This CDR3 has 15 residues. Germline CDR1 LGHNA, CDR2 YNFKEQ. Trimming pared 0 bases from V and 8 bases from J, leaving 17 bases between. The CDR3 DNA follows: TGTGCCAGCAGCCAAGATCCGGGCAGGTTTGATAAGCAGTACTTC. It translates to CASSQDPGRFDKQYF.

The chain joins TRBV5-6 to TRBJ2-1; no definite D call. CDR3 length: 16 amino acids. The germline gives CDR1 SGHDT, CDR2 YYEEEE. The V and J ends lost 3 bases and 0 bases respectively, with 13 bases between them. In DNA, the CDR3 is TGTGCCAGCAGCTCATATAACTACTTCTCCTACAATGAGCAGTTCTTC. This codes for CASSSYNYFSYNEQFF.

The J gene is TRBJ1-6, the V gene TRBV28, with D unclear. From germline, CDR1 is MDHEN and CDR2 SYDVKM. There are 14 residues in the CDR3. V dropped 3 bases and J dropped 10 bases, with 13 bases sitting between them. The CDR3 DNA reads as TGTGCCAGCAGTTTTCCGAGGGCGGGATCACCCCTCCACTTT. Protein product: CASSFPRAGSPLHF.

The chain carries TRBV10-3 and TRBJ1-2, with TRBD1 as a possible D gene (6 bases). CDR3 size: 14 residues. The V and J ends lost 6 bases and 4 bases respectively, with 15 bases between them. In germline, CDR1 is ENHRY, CDR2 SYGVKD. CDR3 coding DNA: TGTGCCATCAGACAGGACAGTTTTACCTATGGCTACACCTTC. Protein sequence: CAIRQDSFTYGYTF.

The chain uses TRBV5-5 and TRBJ2-3; D may be TRBD2 (5 bases). Trimming removed 4 bases at V and 3 bases at J, with 12 bases between. Germline values: CDR1 SGHKS, CDR2 YYEKEE (reference sequence). This CDR3 is built from 14 residues. The CDR3 DNA reads TGTGCCAGCAGCCTCCAGGACTGGACAGATACGCAGTATTTT. Its translation is CASSLQDWTDTQYF.

DNA of the CDR3: TGTGCCAGCAGCTTAGTAGACGGGTACGAGCAGTACTTC. Its translation is CASSLVDGYEQYF. This chain joins TRBV7-2 and TRBJ2-7, with D unclear. Trimming removed 1 base at V and 4 bases at J, with 8 bases between. The CDR3 sequence is 13 residues long. Germline V gene sequence: CDR1 SGHTA, CDR2 FQGNSA.

The gene calls are TRBV4-3 and TRBJ2-7; 7 positions agree with TRBD1. This CDR3 contains 15 residues. J lost 4 bases, V lost 0 bases, and 6 bases had no gene match. The V gene's germline CDR1 is LGHNA and CDR2 YSLEER. In nucleotides, the CDR3 is TGCGCCAGCAGCCAAGATGACACAGGGGTATACGAGCAGTACTTC. Its translation: CASSQDDTGVYEQYF.

The chain employs TRBV15 and TRBJ2-5; D is unresolved. Trimming removed 0 bases from V and 4 bases from J, with 9 bases in between. Looked up from germline, CDR1 is LNHNV and CDR2 is YYDKDF (reference sequence). This CDR3 region has 14 residues. DNA of the CDR3: TGTGCCACCAGCAGAGATAAGGTAGCAGAGACCCAGTACTTC. Translated: CATSRDKVAETQYF.

The chain is built from TRBV4-3 and TRBJ1-6; 8 bases align to TRBD1. The CDR3 loop spans 16 amino acids. V was pared by 1 base and J by 4 bases, with 3 bases of the junction left unmatched. Germline V lookup: CDR1 LGHNA, CDR2 YSLEER. The CDR3 DNA follows: TGCGCCAGCAGCCAAGGCAGGGGGCAATATAATTCACCCCTCCACTTT. Translation: CASSQGRGQYNSPLHF.

This rearrangement joins TRBV29-1 to TRBJ2-1; D is uncertain. The CDR3 runs to 11 residues. Germline values: CDR1 SQVTM, CDR2 ANQGSEA. V was trimmed by 4 bases and J by 4 bases, leaving 5 bases between them. In DNA form, the CDR3 reads TGCAGCGTTGTGGTTTACAATGAGCAGTTCTTC. Translated: CSVVVYNEQFF.

Written as DNA, the CDR3 is TGTGCCAGCAGCTTTACAGGGATGGATTCACCCCTCCACTTT. This translates into CASSFTGMDSPLHF. V and J are TRBV7-2 and TRBJ1-6; a weak D match, TRBD1 (6 bases). From germline, CDR1 is SGHTA and CDR2 FQGNSA. The CDR3 loop spans 14 amino acids. Trimming removed 3 bases from V and 8 bases from J, with 11 bases in between.

This sequence joins TRBV7-9 and TRBJ1-2, with a possible D match to TRBD1 (6 bases). Trimming pared 2 bases from V and 6 bases from J, leaving 7 bases between. Germline V gene lookup returns CDR1 SEHNR and CDR2 FQNEAQ (reference sequence). This CDR3 has 12 residues. The CDR3 DNA is TGTGCCAGCAGCTTAAACAGGGATGGCTACACCTTC. It yields the protein CASSLNRDGYTF. Complete variable domain (other parts from reference TRBV7-9 and TRBJ1-2): DTGVSQNPRHKITKRGQNVTFRCDPISEHNRLYWYRQTLGQGPEFLTYFQNEAQLEKSRLLSDRFSAERPKGSFSTLEIQRTEQGDSAMYLCASSLNRDGYTFGSGTRLTVV.

The rearrangement uses TRBV27 and TRBJ2-1; 14 bases are a match to TRBD2. V dropped 0 bases and J dropped 9; count of bases not matched to a gene: 4. This CDR3 contains 16 residues. CDR1 MNHEY and CDR2 SMNVEV come from the germline V gene (reference sequence). DNA for the CDR3: TGTGCCAGCAGTTTATCGACTAGCGGGGGGGCTGGTGAGCAGTTCTTC. It translates to CASSLSTSGGAGEQFF.

The V call is TRBV29-1, the J call TRBJ2-3, with no clear D. This CDR3 has 11 residues. The V end lost 6 bases, the J end lost 6 bases, and 10 bases lay between the germline ends. Germline assignment: CDR1 SQVTM and CDR2 ANQGSEA. CDR3 region: CSVWSQDTQYF. The CDR3 DNA sequence: TGCAGCGTGTGGTCTCAGGATACGCAGTATTTT.